This record looks at one T cell receptor (beta chain) sequence and its context. What antigen it recognizes has not been identified. The data were taken from a study of T cells expressing NK-cell markers (dated by TCRdb to the early 2020s). Notes on the research overall: In sorted CD3+CD56+NKG2C+, CD3+CD56+NKG2C- and CD3+CD56-NKG2C+ T-cell subsets from eight or nine donors, TCR beta-chain repertoires were profiled. Of the eight sequenced donors, seven were found to be HCMV-seropositive and one was found to be HCMV-seronegative. Randomly selected healthy volunteers, three men and five women, were used as the eight sequenced donors. Libraries were sequenced as 2 x 150 bp reads on Illumina HiSeq 2000/2500, MiSeq or NextSeq. Overall study results and their limits: Whether the expanded NKG2C-expressing T cell clones were specific for HCMV antigens was left unclear. Those dominant clonotypes were again the most abundant among CD3+CD56-NKG2C+ cells in several donors, at about 25-60.1%. In six donors, the dominant CD3+CD56+NKG2C+ clonotypes ranked among the top 10 CD8+ clonotypes, making up 1.0-7.0% of CD8+ T cells.

Via the germline V gene (reference sequence), CDR1 is LGHDT and CDR2 YNNKEL. Including cysteine and phenylalanine, the CDR3 has 16 amino acids. The DNA sequence is not available. A commercial ELISA kit detecting HCMV-specific IgG in serum was used to determine HCMV serostatus. Peripheral blood mononuclear cells were isolated from blood by Ficoll density gradient centrifugation. Sequencing instrument: Illumina HiSeq 2000. 5'RACE template switching, by which a universal primer site and unique molecular identifiers were added, was used to make TCR beta cDNA libraries. Synthesis of cDNA was primed from the TCR beta constant segment and was followed by two consecutive PCR amplification steps. Per the source publication's procedure: MIGEC handled demultiplexing of the reads and grouping by UMI, while MiTCR was used to assemble and quantify clonotypes. To exclude erroneous sequences, any TCR cDNA sequence not supported by at least two reads was discarded. The tcR package was used for downstream repertoire analysis, and clonotypes were matched across fractions by CDR3 nucleotide sequence plus V segment. VDJmatch was used to annotate antigen specificity against VDJdb, with one amino acid substitution allowed in CDR3. TCRdb reprocessed the reads, so every CDR3 protein sequence counts as one entry and DNA is not shown. These V and J calls are TCRdb output, not the study's own analysis. Per the sample table, the count is 350,000 to 500,000 distinct CDR3 sequences. Roughly 7.2% of the sample is held by the ten biggest clonotypes.

Sequencing was done on a sample of blood T cells: a sorted CD56 or NKG2C T cell subset, CD4+ or CD8+ T cells, or bulk PBMC T cells (not recorded which). The TCR sequence derives from a woman aged 18 to 69 in good health. The chain employs TRBV3-1 and TRBJ2-7; checking the TCRdb D call of TRBD2 is not possible without DNA. CDR3 loop: CASSQDMTSGTYEQYF.